This is a list of T cell receptor beta chains from one sample in a study of T cell responses to AZD1222 COVID-19 vaccine. Clones were sequenced by immunoSEQ multiplex PCR, and TCRdb holds only the in-frame ones, with some missing. Of over 150,000 clones listed, 92% were seen once; the top ten hold around 4%. The source material was peripheral blood, sampled on day 0 of MenACWY control vaccination. The receptors shown here come from an adult in good health. The CDR3 runs from the conserved cysteine through the conserved F or W. D genes are given only for firm matches. Clone size is not always given. Where it is, it says once, few, many or a class for expanded clones.

.	TRBV4-2	TRBJ1-4	.	CASSQSRKGEKLFF	TGTGCCAGCAGCCAAAGTCGCAAGGGTGAAAAACTGTTTTTT
.	TRBV5-5	TRBJ2-7	.	CASSLDPGARYEQYF	TGTGCCAGCAGCTTGGATCCGGGGGCGCGGTACGAGCAGTACTTC
.	TRBV28	TRBJ1-1	.	CASSSGGLMNTEAFF	TGTGCCAGCAGTTCCGGGGGGCTTATGAACACTGAAGCTTTCTTT
TRBD1	TRBV18	TRBJ2-7	.	CASSPIPSGTGYSYEQYF	TGTGCCAGCTCACCAATCCCGTCGGGGACAGGCTACTCCTACGAGCAGTACTTC
.	TRBV12-3/TRBV12-4	TRBJ1-4	.	CASKSNEKLFF	TGTGCCAGTAAATCAAATGAAAAACTGTTTTTT
.	TRBV12-3/TRBV12-4	TRBJ2-1	.	CASSFIVVEQFF	TGTGCCAGCAGTTTCATCGTAGTTGAGCAGTTCTTC
.	TRBV4-2	TRBJ2-1	few	CASSQAGARNEQFF	TGTGCCAGCAGCCAAGCGGGAGCTCGAAATGAGCAGTTCTTC
TRBD1	TRBV10-3	TRBJ2-7	once	CAISESKGTGGYGEQYF	TGTGCCATCAGTGAGTCGAAGGGGACAGGGGGCTATGGAGAGCAGTACTTC
.	TRBV2	TRBJ1-2	.	CASSELGQIYGYTF	TGTGCCAGCAGTGAACTGGGCCAGATCTATGGCTACACCTTC
.	TRBV7-8	TRBJ1-5	.	CASSLGLRSVGNQPQHF	TGTGCCAGCAGCTTAGGCCTTCGGTCTGTGGGCAATCAGCCCCAGCATTTT
TRBD1	TRBV27	TRBJ2-7	.	CASSLSRGTGGSYEQYF	TGTGCCAGCAGTTTATCCCGGGGGACAGGGGGATCCTACGAGCAGTACTTC
TRBD2	TRBV30	TRBJ2-5	.	CAWSGGGETQYF	TGTGCCTGGAGTGGGGGAGGGGAGACCCAGTACTTC
.	TRBV4-2	TRBJ2-5	.	CASSRTVQETQYF	TGTGCCAGCAGCCGTACTGTACAAGAGACCCAGTACTTC
.	TRBV5-6	TRBJ2-3	.	CASSLTVTDTQYF	TGTGCCAGCAGCTTGACCGTCACAGATACGCAGTATTTT
.	TRBV29-1	TRBJ1-1	.	CSVSSATMNTEAFF	TGCAGCGTCTCGAGCGCCACTATGAACACTGAAGCTTTCTTT
TRBD1	TRBV5-4	TRBJ2-1	.	CASSLPGQAYNEQFF	TGTGCCAGCAGCTTACCGGGACAGGCCTACAATGAGCAGTTCTTC
.	TRBV7-9	TRBJ1-2	.	CASSAPNYGYTF	TGTGCCAGCAGTGCCCCTAACTATGGCTACACCTTC
.	TRBV28	TRBJ2-5	.	CASSLGGQETQYF	TGTGCCAGCAGTTTGGGGGGACAAGAGACCCAGTACTTC
.	TRBV30	TRBJ1-2	once	CAWSMGRGYTF	TGTGCCTGGAGTATGGGGAGGGGCTACACCTTC
TRBD1	TRBV28	TRBJ1-2	.	CASSRDRRAVYGYTF	TGTGCCAGCAGTCGGGACAGGAGGGCCGTCTATGGCTACACCTTC
.	TRBV18	TRBJ2-6	.	CASSPRQMGRGPGANVLTF	TGTGCCAGCTCACCACGACAGATGGGCAGGGGTCCTGGGGCCAACGTCCTGACTTTC
.	TRBV15	TRBJ1-1	.	CATSRDRNGLEAFF	TGTGCCACCAGCAGAGATCGCAACGGCCTCGAAGCTTTCTTT
TRBD1	TRBV24-1	TRBJ2-1	.	CATSERPGQITNEQFF	TGTGCCACCAGTGAGCGACCGGGACAGATAACCAATGAGCAGTTCTTC
.	TRBV3-1/TRBV3-2	TRBJ2-1	.	CASSLDSSSYNEQFF	TGTGCCAGCAGCCTTGACTCAAGCTCCTACAATGAGCAGTTCTTC
.	TRBV18	TRBJ1-1	.	CASSPGDVEAFF	TGTGCCAGCTCTCCAGGGGATGTTGAAGCTTTCTTT
TRBD2	TRBV25-1	TRBJ2-1	.	CASSEAGREGWHEQFF	TGTGCCAGCAGTGAAGCTGGGCGGGAGGGTTGGCATGAGCAGTTCTTC
.	TRBV5-1	TRBJ2-5	once	CASSLAFGEYQETQYF	TGCGCCAGCAGCTTGGCCTTCGGGGAGTACCAAGAGACCCAGTACTTC
.	TRBV7-3	TRBJ1-2	.	CASSLTGHIGYTF	TGTGCCAGCAGTCTTACGGGGCATATCGGCTACACCTTC
.	TRBV30	TRBJ1-5	.	CAWSVQYNQPQHF	TGTGCCTGGAGTGTACAGTACAATCAGCCCCAGCATTTT
TRBD1	TRBV19	TRBJ2-1	once	CASSPPRTGVANEQFF	TGTGCCAGTAGTCCCCCCCGGACAGGGGTAGCGAATGAGCAGTTCTTC
.	TRBV19	TRBJ1-5	.	CASSPVGLYSNQPQHF	TGTGCCAGTAGTCCGGTGGGACTCTATAGCAATCAGCCCCAGCATTTT
.	TRBV7-9	TRBJ2-3	few	CASSLEGRSTDTQYF	TGTGCCAGCAGCTTGGAGGGACGCAGCACAGATACGCAGTATTTT
.	TRBV19	TRBJ1-1	.	CASSIVGGFGTEAFF	TGTGCCAGTAGTATAGTCGGAGGGTTCGGGACTGAAGCTTTCTTT
.	TRBV7-9	TRBJ2-7	.	CASSPRGREQYF	TGTGCCAGCAGCCCCCGGGGGAGGGAGCAGTACTTC
TRBD2	TRBV15	TRBJ2-1	.	CATSGPGTSGNYGEQFF	TGTGCCACCAGCGGTCCTGGGACTAGCGGGAACTATGGGGAGCAGTTCTTC
TRBD2	TRBV9	TRBJ2-6	few	CASSVATSGRVRANVLTF	TGTGCCAGCAGCGTAGCAACTAGCGGGAGGGTGAGAGCCAACGTCCTGACTTTC
.	TRBV6-2/TRBV6-3	TRBJ1-2	.	CASSGWIYGYTF	TGTGCCAGCAGTGGTTGGATATATGGCTACACCTTC
TRBD1	TRBV19	TRBJ2-7	.	CASIGDRAGEQYF	TGTGCCAGTATTGGCGACAGGGCTGGTGAGCAGTACTTC
.	TRBV29-1	TRBJ1-1	.	CSVGWVGSTEAFF	TGCAGCGTTGGTTGGGTGGGGAGCACTGAAGCTTTCTTT
.	TRBV7-8	TRBJ2-3	once	CASSPPYPGLSSSTDTQYF	TGTGCCAGCAGCCCCCCGTACCCCGGACTGAGTTCTAGCACAGATACGCAGTATTTT
.	TRBV19	TRBJ1-1	.	CASSIRGGTEAFF	TGTGCCAGTAGTATACGAGGCGGGACTGAAGCTTTCTTT
TRBD2	TRBV23-1	TRBJ2-3	few	CANSPFGGRVAADTQYF	TGCGCCAACAGTCCCTTTGGGGGGAGGGTTGCCGCAGATACGCAGTATTTT
.	TRBV5-5	TRBJ2-3	.	CASSLFSSTDTQYF	TGTGCCAGCAGCTTGTTTTCTAGCACAGATACGCAGTATTTT
TRBD2	TRBV27	TRBJ2-1	.	CASSHVSSGVEQFF	TGTGCCAGCAGCCACGTTTCTAGCGGGGTTGAGCAGTTCTTC
TRBD1	TRBV2	TRBJ1-1	few	CASSALTGGLGEAFF	TGTGCCAGCAGTGCCCTGACAGGGGGATTAGGTGAAGCTTTCTTT
.	TRBV6-1	TRBJ2-7	.	CASSERRGFIAEQYF	TGTGCCAGCAGTGAAAGGAGGGGGTTCATCGCCGAGCAGTACTTC
TRBD1	TRBV6-1	TRBJ2-6	.	CASSAGTGGPGANVLTF	TGTGCCAGCAGTGCCGGGACAGGGGGACCTGGGGCCAACGTCCTGACTTTC
.	TRBV19	TRBJ1-5	.	CASSSIPTGSGNQPQHF	TGTGCCAGTAGTTCAATCCCCACAGGGTCGGGAAATCAGCCCCAGCATTTT
.	TRBV6-4	TRBJ1-5	once	CASSDGVTGQPQHF	TGTGCCAGCAGTGACGGTGTTACGGGTCAGCCCCAGCATTTT
.	TRBV4-1	TRBJ1-4	.	CASSQEYPEPNEKLFF	TGCGCCAGCAGCCAAGAATACCCAGAACCCAATGAAAAACTGTTTTTT
.	TRBV2	TRBJ1-5	.	CASSLGPEQPQHF	TGTGCCAGCAGTTTGGGCCCGGAGCAGCCCCAGCATTTT
TRBD2	TRBV2	TRBJ2-2	.	CASSDGLAGGRSTGELFF	TGTGCCAGCAGTGATGGACTAGCGGGAGGGCGTAGCACCGGGGAGCTGTTTTTT
.	TRBV19	TRBJ2-2	.	CASSLTLKAGELFF	TGTGCCAGTAGTCTAACCCTTAAGGCCGGGGAGCTGTTTTTT
TRBD1	TRBV3-1/TRBV3-2	TRBJ1-1	.	CASSARQGARTEAFF	TGTGCCAGCAGCGCTCGACAGGGGGCGAGGACTGAAGCTTTCTTT
.	TRBV5-6	TRBJ1-3	.	CASSLNRESSGNTIYF	TGTGCCAGCAGCTTGAACAGAGAGAGCTCTGGAAACACCATATATTTT
TRBD2	TRBV6-2/TRBV6-3	TRBJ2-1	.	CASSYTTSGSRYQFF	TGTGCCAGCAGTTACACCACTAGCGGGAGTCGTTACCAGTTCTTC
.	TRBV12-3/TRBV12-4	TRBJ1-1	few	CASNTLGAAEAFF	TGTGCCAGCAATACATTGGGGGCTGCTGAAGCTTTCTTT
TRBD2	TRBV28	TRBJ2-1	once	CASKAGEVMNEQFF	TGTGCCAGTAAAGCGGGAGAGGTTATGAATGAGCAGTTCTTC